The clone carrying this T cell receptor (beta chain) has more than one count but fewer than ten. The antigen is not known. This sample was included in a study of CD8+ T cells in alopecia areata. Broader study findings: Higher clonality was seen in lesional scalp than in normal scalp, especially in alopecia totalis/universalis.

Reverse transcribed after extraction, RNA yielded cDNA as the sequencing template. The table came from immunoSEQ multiplex PCR; TCRdb's copy has only in-frame clones and leaves some out. Counted here are 200,000 to 250,000 clones, 64% occurring once; the ten biggest clones make up about 4.2%. V lost 3 bases and J 7 bases, leaving 9 bases between the germline ends. Germline CDR1 and CDR2: LGHNA and YSLEER. The CDR3 has 12 residues. Noted treatment: oral pan-JAK inhibitor, 5-10 mg twice daily. The receptor comes from a human donor with alopecia areata. The sample here was CD4+ T cells sorted from blood, taken at week 4, from a patient treated with tofacitinib. The chain joins TRBV4-3 to TRBJ1-2; no firm D call. The chain's CDR3 is CASSHGGGGYTF. The CDR3 DNA sequence: TGCGCCAGCAGCCACGGCGGCGGTGGCTACACCTTC.